Following are 26 T cell receptor beta chains from one sample sequenced in a study of blood T cell repertoires in COVID-19. Sequenced by immunoSEQ multiplex PCR; TCRdb stores in-frame clones only, minus some. Of about 380,000 clones in the sample, about 90% are singletons; the top ten hold 2.5% to 3%. Sequenced input: PBMCs or T cells enriched from blood (not recorded which). These TCRs come from a woman aged 25 to 45 who had recovered from COVID-19.

This clone was counted a few times. The rearrangement uses TRBV13 and TRBJ1-4, with 8 bases that match TRBD1. Per the germline V gene, CDR1 is PRHDT and CDR2 is FYEKMQ (reference sequence). There are 14 residues in the CDR3. Unmatched junction bases numbered 4, after V lost 5 bases and J lost 5 bases. Here the CDR3 reads CASSQRQGNEKLFF. CDR3 sequence (DNA): TGTGCCAGCAGCCAAAGACAGGGGAATGAAAAACTGTTTTTT.

The chain uses TRBV4-2 and TRBJ1-6; D not resolved. Germline assignment: CDR1 LGHNA and CDR2 YNFKEQ. Trimming left V 0 bases short and J 2 bases short, with 8 bases between. This CDR3 is 16 amino acids long. The CDR3 reads CASSQDNMAYNSPLHF. For the CDR3, the DNA is TGTGCCAGCAGCCAAGATAACATGGCCTATAATTCACCCCTCCACTTT.

The chain couples TRBV5-1 to TRBJ1-4, with D uncertain. CDR1 SGHRS and CDR2 YFSETQ come from the germline V gene. This CDR3 is built from 12 residues. The V end was cut by 0 bases, the J end by 8 bases, with 5 bases between. The CDR3 sequence is CASSLVGEKLFF. For the CDR3, the DNA is TGCGCCAGCAGCTTGGTCGGGGAAAAACTGTTTTTT.

J is TRBJ2-1 and V is TRBV27; 8 positions agree with TRBD2. Germline CDR1 and CDR2: MNHEY and SMNVEV (reference sequence). The CDR3 runs to 15 residues. V lost 2 bases to trimming and J lost 3 bases; unmatched junction nucleotides: 3. CDR3 bases: TGTGCCAGCAGTTTAGTAGCGGGACTCTACAATGAGCAGTTCTTC. Its translation is CASSLVAGLYNEQFF.

J is TRBJ1-2 and V is TRBV11-2; TRBD1 might be the D (6 bases). V was clipped by 1 base and J by 3 bases, with 9 bases between them. Looked up from germline, CDR1 is SGHAT and CDR2 is FQNNGV. This CDR3 has 14 amino acids. The DNA of the CDR3 is TGTGCCAGCAGCTTAGGTCGGACAGACTATGGCTACACCTTC. This encodes CASSLGRTDYGYTF.

V usage is TRBV6-5 and J usage is TRBJ1-5, with D uncertain. V lost 4 bases to trimming and J lost 4 bases, with 17 bases between them. CDR3 length equals 16 residues. The germline CDR1 and CDR2 sequences are MNHEY and SVGAGI. The CDR3 spells CASSLRAFQSNQPQHF. The CDR3, as DNA: TGTGCCAGCAGTTTGAGGGCCTTTCAATCTAATCAGCCCCAGCATTTT.

This clone was seen only once. This chain links TRBV4-2 with TRBJ2-7; a possible D gene is TRBD1 (7 bases). The CDR3 runs 15 residues. CDR1 is LGHNA, CDR2 YNFKEQ, per germline. V shed 5 bases and J shed 2 bases, with 16 bases lying between them. CDR3 sequence: CASSLTQGGTYEQYF. The DNA of the CDR3 is TGTGCCAGCAGCTTAACGCAGGGGGGAACCTACGAGCAGTACTTC.

The CDR3 protein is CASSWAGMVGNTEAFF. CDR3 in DNA: TGCGCCAGCAGCTGGGCGGGGATGGTTGGCAACACTGAAGCTTTCTTT. The V gene is TRBV5-1, the J gene TRBJ1-1; no definite D call. The CDR3 covers 16 residues. The germline V gene has CDR1 SGHRS and CDR2 YFSETQ. With 3 bases removed from V and 2 bases from J, the gap between germline ends came to 17 bases.

The chain has TRBV4-2 and TRBJ2-4, with D tentatively TRBD2 (6 bases). The V end was cut by 1 base, the J end by 6 bases, with 10 bases between. The CDR3 contains 14 residues. The V gene's germline CDR1 is LGHNA and CDR2 YNFKEQ. In nucleotides, the CDR3 is TGTGCCAGCAGCCAAGTGATGGAGGGAAACATTCAGTACTTC. Its protein is CASSQVMEGNIQYF.

This chain connects TRBV4-1 to TRBJ2-7; D possibly corresponds to TRBD2 (5 bases). V dropped 0 bases and J dropped 6 bases, with 15 bases sitting between them. This CDR3 spans 15 amino acids. The germline gives CDR1 MGHRA, CDR2 YSYEKL. For the CDR3, the DNA is TGCGCCAGCAGCCAAGACGGGAAGGCATGGGGCGAGCAGTACTTC. As protein: CASSQDGKAWGEQYF.

The rearrangement uses TRBV27 and TRBJ2-5, with 13 bases that match TRBD2. Germline V gene data show CDR1 as MNHEY and CDR2 as SMNVEV (reference sequence). V dropped 6 bases and J dropped 2; count of bases not matched to a gene: 9. The CDR3 consists of 17 residues. The DNA of the CDR3 is TGTGCCAGCAGCCAAGGGACTAGCGGGAAACTACAAGAGACCCAGTACTTC. This sequence encodes CASSQGTSGKLQETQYF.

This chain uses TRBV5-6 with TRBJ1-2; 7 bases are a match to TRBD1. The CDR3 loop spans 15 amino acids. Germline trimming cut 2 bases from V and 2 bases from J; bases unmatched to any gene: 6. Germline-derived CDR1 and CDR2 are SGHDT and YYEEEE. CDR3: CASSFGTEFNYGYTF. The CDR3 DNA follows: TGTGCCAGCAGCTTCGGGACAGAATTCAACTATGGCTACACCTTC.

The chain uses TRBV7-9 and TRBJ1-6, with TRBD1 as a possible D gene (6 bases). Trimming removed 5 bases at V and 7 bases at J, with 12 bases between. From germline, CDR1 is SEHNR and CDR2 FQNEAQ (reference sequence). The CDR3 length is 14 residues. The CDR3 protein is CASSPGQLNSPLHF. Here the CDR3 DNA reads TGTGCCAGCAGCCCTGGACAGCTGAATTCACCCCTCCACTTT.

The CDR3 spells CASSFRQGGSNQPQHF. The CDR3 DNA reads as TGTGCCAGCAGTTTCCGACAGGGCGGTAGCAATCAGCCCCAGCATTTT. This chain connects TRBV6-5 to TRBJ1-5; 7 positions match TRBD1. The CDR3 runs 16 residues. Germline V lookup: CDR1 MNHEY, CDR2 SVGAGI. Germline trimming cut 4 bases from V and 0 bases from J; bases unmatched to any gene: 6.

The chain joins TRBV7-9 to TRBJ1-6; D call uncertain. V was pared by 1 base and J by 11 bases, with 9 bases between. The CDR3 spans 13 residues. Looked up from germline, CDR1 is SEHNR and CDR2 is FQNEAQ (reference sequence). The CDR3 nucleotides are TGTGCCAGCAGCTTAGGAGTTCCGGCACCCCTCCACTTT. Its protein is CASSLGVPAPLHF.

This clone was recorded a few times. The chain combines TRBV5-1 with TRBJ1-2; 8 bases map to TRBD1. V was clipped by 0 bases and J by 7 bases; unmatched bases: 8. The CDR3 runs 15 residues. CDR1 is SGHRS, CDR2 YFSETQ, per germline. In DNA, the CDR3 is TGCGCCAGCAGCTTGGGGGCGACAGGGGAGCGTGGCTACACCTTC. It translates to CASSLGATGERGYTF.

This clone was seen a single time. The genes are TRBV30 and TRBJ1-2; D not certain. Germline V CDR1 and CDR2: GTSNPN, SVGIG (reference sequence). V shed 1 base and J shed 0 bases, with 6 bases lying between them. This CDR3 has 13 amino acids. The CDR3 is CAWSAYANYGYTF. The CDR3 DNA is TGTGCCTGGAGTGCGTATGCTAACTATGGCTACACCTTC.

The chain has TRBV5-6 and TRBJ2-7, with D perhaps matching TRBD2 (5 bases). Trimming removed 0 bases from V and 9 bases from J, with 13 bases in between. The CDR3 has 13 residues. CDR1 is SGHDT and CDR2 is YYEEEE in the germline V gene. The CDR3 sequence: CASSLGGQARQYF. The CDR3 nucleotides read TGTGCCAGCAGCTTGGGAGGGCAGGCACGGCAGTACTTC.

The gene calls are TRBV20-1 and TRBJ1-2; D may be TRBD1 (5 bases). V lost 6 bases and J lost 3, with 8 bases in between. The CDR3 is 11 amino acids. Germline CDR1 and CDR2: DFQATT and SNEGSKA (reference sequence). The CDR3 reads CSAGGDYGYTF. CDR3 nucleotides: TGCAGTGCGGGGGGGGACTATGGCTACACCTTC.

The rearrangement uses TRBV2 and TRBJ2-1; D possibly corresponds to TRBD1 (6 bases). V was shortened by 8 bases and J by 10 bases, with 24 bases between the two germline ends. Germline values: CDR1 SNHLY, CDR2 FYNNEI. The CDR3 contains 15 residues. This CDR3 reads CASQQGPGTTWEQFF. DNA for the CDR3: TGTGCCAGCCAACAGGGACCCGGGACCACATGGGAGCAGTTCTTC. Full variable domain (rest looked up from reference TRBV2 and TRBJ2-1): EPEVTQTPSHQVTQMGQEVILRCVPISNHLYFYWYRQILGQKVEFLVSFYNNEISEKSEIFDDQFSVERPDGSNFTLKIRSTKLEDSAMYFCASQQGPGTTWEQFFGPGTRLTVL.

The J gene is TRBJ2-7, the V gene TRBV7-6; TRBD1 is a possible D gene (6 bases). Germline lookup yields CDR1 SGHVS and CDR2 FNYEAQ. V lost 3 bases to trimming and J lost 3 bases, with 15 bases between them. The CDR3 covers 15 residues. The CDR3 coding sequence is TGTGCCAGCAGCTTTACACAGGGAACTTTCTACGAGCAGTACTTC. This codes for CASSFTQGTFYEQYF.

V usage is TRBV2 and J usage is TRBJ1-1; D is possibly TRBD1 (5 bases). V dropped 6 bases and J dropped 0 bases, with 11 bases sitting between them. Per the germline V gene, CDR1 is SNHLY and CDR2 is FYNNEI. This CDR3 spans 14 amino acids. The CDR3 is CASSVDTMNTEAFF. CDR3 DNA sequence: TGTGCCAGCAGCGTGGACACGATGAACACTGAAGCTTTCTTT.

CDR3 region: CASSLWTGVDQPQHF. The CDR3 region has the DNA TGTGCCAGCAGTTTATGGACAGGGGTAGACCAGCCCCAGCATTTT. The V gene is TRBV28, the J gene TRBJ1-5; 8 bases are shared with TRBD1. V gave up 0 bases and J gave up 7 bases; unmatched junction bases: 5. This CDR3 comprises 15 residues. Germline CDR1 and CDR2: MDHEN and SYDVKM.

The chain uses TRBV9 and TRBJ2-3; 7 bases match TRBD1. After removal of 3 bases from V and 1 base from J, the junction contained 5 bases not matched to a gene. This CDR3 is built from 15 residues. The germline gives CDR1 SGDLS, CDR2 YYNGEE. The CDR3, as DNA: TGTGCCAGCAGCGCACAGGGGACCGGCACAGATACGCAGTATTTT. It specifies CASSAQGTGTDTQYF. Full variable domain (remainder filled in from reference TRBV9 and TRBJ2-3): DSGVTQTPKHLITATGQRVTLRCSPRSGDLSVYWYQQSLDQGLQFLIQYYNGEERAKGNILERFSAQQFPDLHSELNLSSLELGDSALYFCASSAQGTGTDTQYFGPGTRLTVL.

The chain joins TRBV19 to TRBJ2-7; D is possibly TRBD1 (5 bases). Germline V gene lookup returns CDR1 LNHDA and CDR2 SQIVND (reference sequence). Trimming took 3 bases from V and 3 from J, leaving 9 bases between them. The CDR3 has 13 amino acids. Here the CDR3 DNA reads TGTGCCAGTAGTATCGACAGAAACTACGAGCAGTACTTC. Translating it yields CASSIDRNYEQYF.

The chain joins TRBV19 to TRBJ1-1; no firm D call. CDR1 LNHDA and CDR2 SQIVND come from the germline V gene (reference sequence). The CDR3 is 13 amino acids. V lost 5 bases and J 1 base, leaving 8 bases between the germline ends. CDR3 protein: CASSVDWNTEAFF. CDR3 DNA: TGTGCCAGTAGTGTGGACTGGAACACTGAAGCTTTCTTT.